This entry concerns a single T cell receptor beta chain. Antigen: not known. Making the TCR beta libraries involved quantitative 5'-RACE with molecular barcodes. One entry per CDR3 protein results from TCRdb running MiXCR on the 5' RACE reads. The sample carries a few hundred thousand distinct CDR3 sequences, over 15% recorded once. There are 19 residues in the CDR3. The germline CDR1 and CDR2 sequences are SGHAT and FQNNGV. V lost 4 bases and J 4 bases, leaving 26 bases between the germline ends. The data originate from a study of CD8 T cells in ankylosing spondylitis. Overall study findings and caveats: One TCR beta motif, made up of about 8 highly homologous variants, appeared characteristic of ankylosing spondylitis blood. Peripheral blood held disease-linked clones only at relatively low frequency, and these were CD8+. The study looked at matched synovial fluid samples from ankylosing spondylitis patients. Disease-linked clones were reported to be significantly enriched there.

This receptor was obtained from a male donor with ankylosing spondylitis or in good health (not recorded which). This chain links TRBV11-2 with TRBJ2-1; a possible D gene is TRBD1 (5 bases). The sequencing sample was made of blood, either unsorted or a sorted T cell fraction (not recorded which). The CDR3 reads CASSSPFDRPQRDYNEQFF. The CDR3, as DNA: TGTGCCAGCAGCTCCCCCTTTGACAGACCCCAAAGGGATTACAATGAGCAGTTCTTC. Combining the CDR3 with reference TRBV11-2 and TRBJ2-1 gives the whole variable domain EAGVAQSPRYKIIEKRQSVAFWCNPISGHATLYWYQQILGQGPKLLIQFQNNGVVDDSQLPKDRFSAERLKGVDSTLKIQPAKLEDSAVYLCASSSPFDRPQRDYNEQFFGPGTRLTVL.